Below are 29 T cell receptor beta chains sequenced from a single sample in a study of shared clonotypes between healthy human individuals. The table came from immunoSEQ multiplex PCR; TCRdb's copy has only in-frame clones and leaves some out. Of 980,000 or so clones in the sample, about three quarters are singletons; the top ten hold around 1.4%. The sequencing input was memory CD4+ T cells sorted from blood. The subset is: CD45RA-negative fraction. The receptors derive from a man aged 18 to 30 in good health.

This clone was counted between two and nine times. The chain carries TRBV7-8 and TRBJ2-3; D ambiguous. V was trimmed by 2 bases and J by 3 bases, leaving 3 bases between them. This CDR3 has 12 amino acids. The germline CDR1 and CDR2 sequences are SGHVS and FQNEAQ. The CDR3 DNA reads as TGTGCCAGCAGCTTAAGGACAGATACGCAGTATTTT. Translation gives CASSLRTDTQYF.

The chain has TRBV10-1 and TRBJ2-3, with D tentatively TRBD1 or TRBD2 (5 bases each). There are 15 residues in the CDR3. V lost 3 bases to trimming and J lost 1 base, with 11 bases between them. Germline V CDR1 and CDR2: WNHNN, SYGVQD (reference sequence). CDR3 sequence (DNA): TGCGCCAGCAGTGAATTCGGGGCTGGCACAGATACGCAGTATTTT. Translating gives CASSEFGAGTDTQYF.

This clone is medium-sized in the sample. This CDR3 is CASSAGQGPSTGELFF. DNA for the CDR3: TGTGCCAGCAGCGCCGGACAGGGGCCGAGTACCGGGGAGCTGTTTTTT. V usage is TRBV9 and J usage is TRBJ2-2; 9 nucleotides align to TRBD1. CDR3 length: 16 amino acids. Trimming removed 3 bases from V and 5 bases from J; junction bases left unmatched: 8. Germline loops: CDR1 SGDLS, CDR2 YYNGEE.

The CDR3 DNA is TGTGCCAGCACCGCCGGGACAGGGAGGCATGGCTACACCTTC. Translation gives CASTAGTGRHGYTF. This chain connects TRBV11-2 to TRBJ1-2; 9 bases fit TRBD1. Germline V gene data show CDR1 as SGHAT and CDR2 as FQNNGV. The J segment lost 6 bases and the V segment lost 7 bases, leaving 9 bases of the junction unmatched. CDR3 length equals 14 residues. Full variable domain (rest looked up from reference TRBV11-2 and TRBJ1-2): EAGVAQSPRYKIIEKRQSVAFWCNPISGHATLYWYQQILGQGPKLLIQFQNNGVVDDSQLPKDRFSAERLKGVDSTLKIQPAKLEDSAVYLCASTAGTGRHGYTFGSGTRLTVV.

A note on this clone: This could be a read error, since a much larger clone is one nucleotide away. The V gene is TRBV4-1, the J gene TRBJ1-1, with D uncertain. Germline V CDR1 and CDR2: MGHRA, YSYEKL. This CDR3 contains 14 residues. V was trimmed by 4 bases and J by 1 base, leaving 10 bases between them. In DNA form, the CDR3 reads TGCGCCAGCAGCCGAGATTGGGGGAACACTGAAGCTTTCTTT. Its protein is CASSRDWGNTEAFF.

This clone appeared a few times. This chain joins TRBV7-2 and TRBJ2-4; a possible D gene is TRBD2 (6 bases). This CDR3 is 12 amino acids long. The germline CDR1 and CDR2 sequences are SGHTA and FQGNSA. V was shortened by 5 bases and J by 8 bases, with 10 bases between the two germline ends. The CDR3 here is CASSKSGDIQYF. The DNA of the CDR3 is TGTGCCAGCAGCAAATCGGGGGACATTCAGTACTTC.

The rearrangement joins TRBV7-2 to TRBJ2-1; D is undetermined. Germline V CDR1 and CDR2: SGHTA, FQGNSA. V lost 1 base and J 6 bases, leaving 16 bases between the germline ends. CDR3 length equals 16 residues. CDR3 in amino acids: CASSLDLVGKGNEQFF. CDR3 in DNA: TGTGCCAGCAGCTTAGATCTAGTGGGAAAGGGCAATGAGCAGTTCTTC.

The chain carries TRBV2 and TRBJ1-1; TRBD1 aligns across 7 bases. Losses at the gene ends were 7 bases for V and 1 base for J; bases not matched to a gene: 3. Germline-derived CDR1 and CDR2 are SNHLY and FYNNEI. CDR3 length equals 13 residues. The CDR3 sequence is CASIGQENTEAFF. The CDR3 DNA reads TGTGCCAGCATCGGACAGGAGAACACTGAAGCTTTCTTT.

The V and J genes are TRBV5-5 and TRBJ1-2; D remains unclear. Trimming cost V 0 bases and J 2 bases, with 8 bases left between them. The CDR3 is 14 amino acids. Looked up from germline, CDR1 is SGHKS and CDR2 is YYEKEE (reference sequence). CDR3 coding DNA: TGTGCCAGCAGCTTGGGGGCAGGAAACTATGGCTACACCTTC. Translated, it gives CASSLGAGNYGYTF.

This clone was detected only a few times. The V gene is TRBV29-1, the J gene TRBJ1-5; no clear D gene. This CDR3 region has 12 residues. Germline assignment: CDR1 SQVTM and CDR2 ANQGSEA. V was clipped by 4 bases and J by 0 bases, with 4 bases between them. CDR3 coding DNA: TGCAGCGTTGGAAGTAGCAATCAGCCCCAGCATTTT. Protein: CSVGSSNQPQHF.

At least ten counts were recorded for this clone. CDR3 residues: CASSLGTGGETQYF. The CDR3 region has the DNA TGTGCCAGCAGCTTAGGGACAGGGGGAGAGACCCAGTACTTC. The V call is TRBV7-6, the J call TRBJ2-5, with TRBD1 identical over 10 bases. Per the germline V gene, CDR1 is SGHVS and CDR2 is FNYEAQ. V lost 1 base and J lost 4; bases outside the gene matches: 0. The CDR3 runs to 14 residues.

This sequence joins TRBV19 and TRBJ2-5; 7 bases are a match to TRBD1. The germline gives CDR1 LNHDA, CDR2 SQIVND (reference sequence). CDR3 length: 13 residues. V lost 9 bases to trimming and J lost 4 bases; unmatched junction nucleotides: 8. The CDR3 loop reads CASSDRARETQYF. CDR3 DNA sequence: TGTGCCAGCTCCGACAGGGCGCGAGAGACCCAGTACTTC.

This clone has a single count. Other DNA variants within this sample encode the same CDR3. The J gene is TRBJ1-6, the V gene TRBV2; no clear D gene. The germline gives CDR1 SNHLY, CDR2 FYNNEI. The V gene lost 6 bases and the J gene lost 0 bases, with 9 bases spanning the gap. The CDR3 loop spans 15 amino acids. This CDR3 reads CASRQSSSYNSPLHF. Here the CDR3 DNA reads TGTGCCAGCAGACAGTCCAGCTCCTATAATTCACCCCTCCACTTT. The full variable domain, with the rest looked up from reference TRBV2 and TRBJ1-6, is EPEVTQTPSHQVTQMGQEVILRCVPISNHLYFYWYRQILGQKVEFLVSFYNNEISEKSEIFDDQFSVERPDGSNFTLKIRSTKLEDSAMYFCASRQSSSYNSPLHFGNGTRLTVT.

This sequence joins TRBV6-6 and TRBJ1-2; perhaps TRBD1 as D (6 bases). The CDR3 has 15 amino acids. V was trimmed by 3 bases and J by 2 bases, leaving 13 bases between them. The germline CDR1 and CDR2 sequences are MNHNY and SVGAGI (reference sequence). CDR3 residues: CASSYGQFSNYGYTF. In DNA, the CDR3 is TGTGCCAGCAGTTATGGACAGTTCTCGAACTATGGCTACACCTTC.

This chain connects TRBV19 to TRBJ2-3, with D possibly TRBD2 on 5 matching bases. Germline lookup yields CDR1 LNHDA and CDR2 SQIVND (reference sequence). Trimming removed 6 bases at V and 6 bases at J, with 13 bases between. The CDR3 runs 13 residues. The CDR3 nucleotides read TGTGCCAGTAGGGTACGGGGTCAGGATACGCAGTATTTT. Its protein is CASRVRGQDTQYF.

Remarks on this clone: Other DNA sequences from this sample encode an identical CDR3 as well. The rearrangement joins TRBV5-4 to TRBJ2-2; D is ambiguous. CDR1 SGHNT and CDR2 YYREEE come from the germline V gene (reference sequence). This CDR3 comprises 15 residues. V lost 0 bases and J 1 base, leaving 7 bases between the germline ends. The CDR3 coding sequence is TGTGCCAGCAGCTTGGAGGGTCTGAACACCGGGGAGCTGTTTTTT. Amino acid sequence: CASSLEGLNTGELFF. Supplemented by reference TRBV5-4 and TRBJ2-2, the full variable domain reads ETGVTQSPTHLIKTRGQQVTLRCSSQSGHNTVSWYQQALGQGPQFIFQYYREEENGRGNFPPRFSGLQFPNYSSELNVNALELDDSALYLCASSLEGLNTGELFFGEGSRLTVL.

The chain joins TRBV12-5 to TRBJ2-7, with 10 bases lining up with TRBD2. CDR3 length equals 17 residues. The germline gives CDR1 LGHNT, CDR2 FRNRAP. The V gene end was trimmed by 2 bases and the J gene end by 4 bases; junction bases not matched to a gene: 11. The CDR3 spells CASGLKLAGEVVYEQYF. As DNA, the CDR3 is TGTGCTAGTGGTTTGAAGCTAGCGGGAGAGGTCGTTTACGAGCAGTACTTC.

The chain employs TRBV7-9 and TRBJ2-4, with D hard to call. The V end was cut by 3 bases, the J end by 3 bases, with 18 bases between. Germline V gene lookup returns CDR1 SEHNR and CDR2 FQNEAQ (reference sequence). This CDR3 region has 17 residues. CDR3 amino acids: CASSLVVAVAGKNIQYF. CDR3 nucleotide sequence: TGTGCCAGCAGCTTGGTCGTCGCGGTGGCTGGCAAAAACATTCAGTACTTC.

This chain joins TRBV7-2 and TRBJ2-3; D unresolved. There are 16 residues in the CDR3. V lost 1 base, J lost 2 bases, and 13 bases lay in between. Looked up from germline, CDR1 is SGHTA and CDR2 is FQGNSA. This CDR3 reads CASSLELSLYTDTQYF. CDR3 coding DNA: TGTGCCAGCAGCTTAGAACTATCCCTTTACACAGATACGCAGTATTTT.

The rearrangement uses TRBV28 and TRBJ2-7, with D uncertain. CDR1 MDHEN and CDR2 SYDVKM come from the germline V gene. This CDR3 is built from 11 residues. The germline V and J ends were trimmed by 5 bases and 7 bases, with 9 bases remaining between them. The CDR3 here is CASSSVQEQYF. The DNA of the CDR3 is TGTGCCAGCAGTAGCGTTCAGGAGCAGTACTTC. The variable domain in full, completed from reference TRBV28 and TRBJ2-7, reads DVKVTQSSRYLVKRTGEKVFLECVQDMDHENMFWYRQDPGLGLRLIYFSYDVKMKEKGDIPEGYSVSREKKERFSLILESASTNQTSMYLCASSSVQEQYFGPGTRLTVT.

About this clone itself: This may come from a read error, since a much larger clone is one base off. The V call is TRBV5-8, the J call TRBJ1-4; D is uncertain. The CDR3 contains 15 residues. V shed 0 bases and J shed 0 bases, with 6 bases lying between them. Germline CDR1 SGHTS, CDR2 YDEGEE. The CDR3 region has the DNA TGTGCCAGCAGCTTGGGTGGGGCAACTAATGAAAAACTGTTTTTT. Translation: CASSLGGATNEKLFF. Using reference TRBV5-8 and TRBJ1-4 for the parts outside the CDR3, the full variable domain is EAGVTQSPTHLIKTRGQQATLRCSPISGHTSVYWYQQALGLGLQFLLWYDEGEERNRGNFPPRFSGRQFPNYSSELNVNALELEDSALYLCASSLGGATNEKLFFGSGTQLSVL.

The CDR3, as DNA: TGCAGCGTTGAAGGCCCGTCTTTGAACACCGGGGAGCTGTTTTTT. Amino acids: CSVEGPSLNTGELFF. The chain carries TRBV29-1 and TRBJ2-2; D is unresolved. Germline V gene lookup returns CDR1 SQVTM and CDR2 ANQGSEA. Trimming stripped 1 base from V and 1 base from J, with 10 bases between. The CDR3 runs to 15 residues.

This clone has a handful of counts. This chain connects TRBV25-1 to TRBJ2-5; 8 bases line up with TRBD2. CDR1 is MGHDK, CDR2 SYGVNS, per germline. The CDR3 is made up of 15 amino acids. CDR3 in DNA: TGTGGGACGACATCCGGAGCGGGAGTTAGAGAGACCCAGTACTTC. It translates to CGTTSGAGVRETQYF.

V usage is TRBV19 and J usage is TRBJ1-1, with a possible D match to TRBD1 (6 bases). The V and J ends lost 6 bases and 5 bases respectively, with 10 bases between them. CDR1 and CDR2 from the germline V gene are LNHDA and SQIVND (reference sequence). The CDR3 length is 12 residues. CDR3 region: CASRSGVTEAFF. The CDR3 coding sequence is TGTGCCAGTAGATCAGGGGTAACTGAAGCTTTCTTT.

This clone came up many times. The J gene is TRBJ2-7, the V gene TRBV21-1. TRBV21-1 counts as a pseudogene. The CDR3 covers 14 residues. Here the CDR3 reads CASWIFYPHYEQYF. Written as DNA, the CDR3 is TGTGCCAGCTGGATATTCTACCCACACTACGAGCAGTACTTC.

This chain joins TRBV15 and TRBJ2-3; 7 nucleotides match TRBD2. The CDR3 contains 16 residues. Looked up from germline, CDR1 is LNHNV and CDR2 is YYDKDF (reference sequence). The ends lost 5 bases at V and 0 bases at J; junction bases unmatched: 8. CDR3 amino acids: CATSGRGPSSTDTQYF. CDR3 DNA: TGTGCCACCAGCGGGAGGGGACCCTCAAGCACAGATACGCAGTATTTT. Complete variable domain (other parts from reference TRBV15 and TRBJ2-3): DAMVIQNPRYQVTQFGKPVTLSCSQTLNHNVMYWYQQKSSQAPKLLFHYYDKDFNNEADTPDNFQSRRPNTSFCFLDIRSPGLGDTAMYLCATSGRGPSSTDTQYFGPGTRLTVL.

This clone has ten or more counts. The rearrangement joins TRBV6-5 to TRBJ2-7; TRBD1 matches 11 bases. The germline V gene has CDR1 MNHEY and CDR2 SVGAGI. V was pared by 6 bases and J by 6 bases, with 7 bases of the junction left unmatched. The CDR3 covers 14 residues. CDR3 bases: TGTGCCAGCAGGACCCGGGACAGGGGGTCCGAGCAGTACTTC. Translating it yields CASRTRDRGSEQYF.

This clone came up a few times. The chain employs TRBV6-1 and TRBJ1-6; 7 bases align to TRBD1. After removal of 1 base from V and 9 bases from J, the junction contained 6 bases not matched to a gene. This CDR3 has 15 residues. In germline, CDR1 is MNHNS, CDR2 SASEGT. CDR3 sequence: CASSEVRGLGSPLHF. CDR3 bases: TGTGCCAGCAGTGAAGTGAGGGGGCTTGGTTCACCCCTCCACTTT.

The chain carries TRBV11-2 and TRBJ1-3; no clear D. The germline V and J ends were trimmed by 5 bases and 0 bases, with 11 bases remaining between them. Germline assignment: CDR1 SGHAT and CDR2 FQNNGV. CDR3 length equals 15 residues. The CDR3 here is CASSRDEISGNTIYF. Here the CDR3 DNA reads TGTGCCAGCAGCCGAGATGAGATCTCTGGAAACACCATATATTTT.